This entry concerns a single TCR beta chain. The clone's antigen remains unknown. Base quality data are lacking; no much larger clone is found one base away. This record belongs to a study of blood T cell repertoires in COVID-19 (TCRdb year 2020). For the study in its entirety: Samples from collaborators originated in the United States, Italy and Spain and spanned both the acute and convalescent phases of COVID-19. The repertoires were released in a freely available public database intended as a resource for research on the immune response to SARS-CoV-2. The material from the prospective study consisted of cDNA or gDNA derived from T cells, B-cell-depleted T cells, or PBMCs. Samples came from the ongoing ImmuneRACE study (first 160 participants) plus 1,254 subjects from 6 global collaborators. Subjects who had been exposed to COVID-19, were actively infected with it, or had recovered from it provided the deeply sampled blood TCRbeta repertoires that made up the dataset. Sample metadata almost always included a de-identified subject ID, COVID-19 status, age in years and sex. Where available, HLA class I and class II types were obtained from metadata supplied by the sample provider rather than from assay-based typing.

Results and caveats for the whole study, not just this receptor: Clinical and demographic metadata were provided uncurated, with the amount varying by source and participant.

Each collaborating institution followed its own protocols to collect whole blood in K2EDTA tubes. For TCRbeta analysis, collaborators shipped samples as frozen whole blood, isolated PBMCs, or DNA extracted from either of those sample types. TCRbeta CDR3 regions were amplified from genomic DNA using the immunoSEQ Assay, a bias-controlled multiplex PCR. In the source study's methods: The number of nucleated cells in each sample was estimated by amplification of reference gene primers within the assay. To quantify the absolute abundance of each unique TCRbeta CDR3 rearrangement, sequence reads were collapsed and filtered. For each sample, productive Simpson clonality was calculated by taking the square root of Simpson's diversity index across productive rearrangements. This is the immuneACCESS table as TCRdb keeps it, with only in-frame sequences that have V and J called. A part of the clones is gone; compared with another copy, unresolved V genes explain less than half, and the rest is unexplained. That table gives V, J and clone size, and the DNA gave D and trimming. The table for this sample lists about 130,000 clones; around 76% of them were counted only once. The top ten hold more than 10% of the sample.

As encoded in the germline V gene, CDR1 is MNHEY while CDR2 is SVGAGI. The junction carries 13 bases between V and J, which are trimmed by 5 bases and 6 bases respectively. The CDR3 spans 13 residues, from the cysteine through the phenylalanine. Kept here is only the CDR3 DNA, which spans 39 bases and is read in frame from base 1. The sample consisted of peripheral blood. The TCR sequence derives from a human donor in a cohort sampled during active COVID-19. The receptor chain draws on TRBV6-5 and TRBJ1-2, and TRBD1 may be the D gene, going by 6 matching bases. CDR3 reads: CASSPRTDDGYTF. The bases read TGTGCCAGCAGTCCCAGGACAGACGATGGCTACACCTTC.